The rows below give T cell receptor beta chains drawn from one sample of a study of cytotoxic CD8 clonotypes in ibrutinib-treated CLL. Profiled with immunoSEQ multiplex PCR; TCRdb holds only in-frame clones, not every one. The sample gives roughly 200,000 clones, 79% of which show up once; 11% is in the top ten. Material: PBMCs, obtained after 12 months of ibrutinib treatment. The source of these receptors is a human donor with chronic lymphocytic leukemia. CDR3s include the opening cysteine and the closing phenylalanine or tryptophan. A D gene is named only where the DNA matches it firmly. Rows give clone size only sometimes, using once, few, many, or a class for an expanded clone.

d_gene	abundance	v_gene	j_gene	CDR3nt	CDR3aa
NA	NA	TRBV5-1	TRBJ2-5	TGCGCCAGCAGGGGTGTCGTTACCCCGAAGTACCAAGAGACCCAGTACTTC	CASRGVVTPKYQETQYF
NA	NA	TRBV7-9	TRBJ2-5	TGTGCCAGCAGCTTAGCTTTACAGGATCAAGAGACCCAGTACTTC	CASSLALQDQETQYF
TRBD1	NA	TRBV6-6	TRBJ1-2	TGTGCCAGCAGTTCCTCTCAGGGGGGCTATGGCTACACCTTC	CASSSSQGGYGYTF
TRBD1	NA	TRBV19	TRBJ1-5	TGTGCCAGCCGACCGCCCGGGACAGGGAATCAGCCCCAGCATTTT	CASRPPGTGNQPQHF
NA	NA	TRBV7-3	TRBJ1-6	TGTGCCAGCAGCTTAGGGGAGGGCAATTCACCCCTCCACTTT	CASSLGEGNSPLHF
NA	NA	TRBV4-1	TRBJ2-7	TGCGCCAGCAGCCACCCCGGCCGCGGCACCGAGCAGTACTTC	CASSHPGRGTEQYF
NA	NA	TRBV9	TRBJ1-4	TGTGCCAGCAGCGTAGATCAAACTAATGAAAAACTGTTTTTT	CASSVDQTNEKLFF
TRBD1	NA	TRBV29-1	TRBJ1-2	TGCAGCGTTGAACCCGGACAGGGTCGAACCTATGGCTACACCTTC	CSVEPGQGRTYGYTF
NA	once	TRBV27	TRBJ2-1	TGTGCCAGCAGGTTCAGGTCCGACAATGAGCAGTTCTTC	CASRFRSDNEQFF
NA	NA	TRBV2	TRBJ2-6	TGTGCCAGCAGTGCTGTGACAGTAAGTTATGGGGCCAACGTCCTGACTTTC	CASSAVTVSYGANVLTF